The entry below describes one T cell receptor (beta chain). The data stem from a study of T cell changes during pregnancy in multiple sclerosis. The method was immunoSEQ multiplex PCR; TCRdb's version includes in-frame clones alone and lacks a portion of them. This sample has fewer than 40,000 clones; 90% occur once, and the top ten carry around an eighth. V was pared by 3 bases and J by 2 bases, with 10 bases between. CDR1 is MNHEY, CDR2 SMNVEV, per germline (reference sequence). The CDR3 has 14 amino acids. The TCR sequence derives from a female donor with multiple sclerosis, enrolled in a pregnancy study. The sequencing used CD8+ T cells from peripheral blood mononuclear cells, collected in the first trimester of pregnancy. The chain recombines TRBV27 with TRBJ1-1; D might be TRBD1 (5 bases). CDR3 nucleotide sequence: TGTGCCAGCAGTTTGTGGGGGGTAAACACTGAAGCTTTCTTT. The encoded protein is CASSLWGVNTEAFF.